This T cell receptor (beta chain) was sequenced for a study of T cells in Graves' hyperthyroidism and ophthalmopathy (dated by TCRdb to between 2017 and 2020). Regarding the research as a whole: Peripheral blood samples were taken at initial diagnosis, before any treatment was given. To identify distinguishing TCR V-J signatures, a discovery cohort of around 98 patients was used, comprising under 45 with Graves' ophthalmopathy and 55 to 65 with stable Graves' hyperthyroidism. Whether ophthalmopathy could be predicted prospectively was tested in an independent validation cohort made up of about 20 hyperthyroidism patients plus 17 patients who later progressed to ophthalmopathy. For training and testing, the roughly 97 patients in the discovery cohort were randomly divided in a 7:3 ratio. Thyroid tissue and blood T-cell repertoires from six Graves' hyperthyroidism patients were also compared in the study. Following sampling, methimazole starting at 30 mg daily was given to hyperthyroidism patients, and high-dose intravenous methylprednisolone was given to ophthalmopathy patients. According to the paper, TCR Vbeta CDR3 sequencing was carried out on approximately 140 peripheral blood samples, which came from 40 to 45 ophthalmopathy, 70 to 80 hyperthyroidism and about 17 progressor patients.

Amplification of TCR beta CDR3 regions was carried out from RNA transcripts. The TCR CDR3 was subjected to a first round of RT-PCR using the HTBI primer set and the Qiagen OneStep RT-PCR kit. Libraries were constructed in a second round of multiplex PCR, after which size selection and purification were performed. Libraries were sequenced paired-end with 100 bp reads on an Illumina HiSeq2000. The original methods were these. SOAPnuke was used to process the raw data, with reads discarded if the reads contained adapters or uncalled bases, had a mean Phred below 15, or lacked an exact constant-primer or identifier match. High-quality paired reads were merged using COPE v1.2.5, and each unique nucleotide sequence was defined as a clonotype. MiTCR v1.1 was used to align the clonotypes against IMGT TRBV, TRBD and TRBJ reference segments. Only V-J combinations with frequency above 0.0001, covering about 99% of repertoires, were analysed. A TCS score was defined as the ratio between F50 (clonal expansion) and ExV (chaos), using BLOSUM62-based TCRdist between CDR3 peptides within each V-J. Welch's t-statistics and random forest reduced around 520 V-J features to 13, which were used in a naive Bayes classifier (R e1071). Using fastp at Q25 and MiXCR, TCRdb reprocessed the public reads and kept productive beta chains. Each entry is one CDR3 protein sequence, shown with its most common DNA and genes. For this entry, the V and J calls and clone size follow TCRdb and not the study's own pipeline. This sample comprises hundreds of thousands of distinct CDR3 sequences, over 15% of them detected only once. Of the sample, approximately 15% falls within the top ten clones.

About this clonotype itself: Its antigen is still unknown. No base quality values were provided; no much bigger clone lies one nucleotide off.

The hyperthyroidism patients were between 18 and 65 years old and newly diagnosed, with a disease duration of less than 2 months. Patients with uncontrolled infections, other autoimmune diseases, pregnancy or lactation were excluded. Diagnoses relied on clinical symptoms, serum thyroxine and TRAb, thyroid ultrasound and orbital computed tomography. Blood from progressor patients was collected at the time of first diagnosis with hyperthyroidism, before any ophthalmopathy symptoms had appeared. PBMCs were separated from under 11 ml of fresh peripheral blood using Ficoll-Paque density gradient centrifugation. Progressor patients were defined as those initially diagnosed with Graves' hyperthyroidism in whom ophthalmopathy developed during follow-up. Total RNA was extracted using Trizol reagent, and RNA quality was assessed on an Agilent 2100 Bioanalyzer. Trimmed from V: 1 base; trimmed from J: 3 bases; junction bases lacking a gene match: 3. The germline V gene (reference sequence) gives CDR1 as GTSNPN and CDR2 as SVGIG. The CDR3, cysteine through phenylalanine, is 14 amino acids long. Left in the record is the CDR3 DNA by itself, 42 bases read in frame from the first base.

Overall study outcomes, separate from this receptor: A 13 V-J signature model separated ophthalmopathy from stable hyperthyroidism, with 87.88% sensitivity and 81.08% specificity in cross-validation and 80%/75% in testing. In validation, progression to ophthalmopathy was predicted by the model with 70% to 71% sensitivity and 72% to 80% specificity, a median of around 6.5 months before onset. Most expanded thyroid clonotypes (frequency above 0.001) were also found in blood, which suggests that blood repertoires may mirror thyroid immune responses. Sample size was not statistically predetermined, and blinding of investigators to group allocation was not performed.

The receptor comes from a woman aged 50 to 60 with Graves' hyperthyroidism that later progressed to Graves' ophthalmopathy. Sequenced input: blood. This receptor chain uses TRBV30 and TRBJ1-2; 9 bases in the middle match TRBD1. The nucleotide sequence is given as TGTGCCTGGAGTGGGGACAGGGAGGACTATGGCTACACCTTC. It specifies CAWSGDREDYGYTF.